This is a list of T cell receptor beta chains from one sample in a study of blood T cells in healthy people across ages. TCRdb analysed the 5' RACE reads with MiXCR anew, one entry per CDR3 protein. The sample includes hundreds of thousands of distinct CDR3 sequences, 55% to 70% of them seen just once. The sample taken for sequencing was blood. Receptors were obtained from a man younger than 40 in good health. The CDR3 runs from the conserved cysteine through the conserved F or W. Fields, in order: V gene, J gene, D gene, clone size, CDR3 DNA, CDR3 protein. D genes are given only for firm matches. Part of the rows lack a size; the others show once, few, many or a class for expanded clones.

TRBV20-1	TRBJ2-3	TRBD2	NA	TGCAGAGGCGACGCCGCAGGACTAGCGGATACGCAGTATTTT	CRGDAAGLADTQYF
TRBV25-1	TRBJ2-7	TRBD1	NA	TGTGCCAGCAGTGCCGGGACAGGGAACCTCTACGAGCAGTACTTC	CASSAGTGNLYEQYF
TRBV12-3/TRBV12-4	TRBJ2-5	NA	NA	TGTGCCAGCGGAACCGGGGGAGGAGAGACCCAGTACTTC	CASGTGGGETQYF
TRBV5-4	TRBJ2-5	NA	NA	TGTGCCAGCAGTTCGGACTTGCCTCAAGAGACCCAGTACTTC	CASSSDLPQETQYF
TRBV29-1	TRBJ2-1	TRBD1	NA	TGCAGCGTCCTTAGACAGGGAAGTTCTAATGAGCAGTTCTTC	CSVLRQGSSNEQFF
TRBV7-2	TRBJ2-3	NA	NA	TGTGCCAGCAGCTTATCTGGCTTAGCATGGAATTTGGCAGATACGCAGTATTTT	CASSLSGLAWNLADTQYF
TRBV28	TRBJ2-1	NA	NA	TGTGCCAGCATTGCGGCCCGGCATGAGCAGTTCTTC	CASIAARHEQFF
TRBV28	TRBJ1-4	NA	few	TGTGCCAGCAGTAGAGTTTTTACCCTAATGCAGGAAAAACTGTTTTTT	CASSRVFTLMQEKLFF
TRBV20-1	TRBJ2-1	NA	many	TGCAGTGTCGACCAGCCATTTGGGTACAATGAGCAGTTCTTC	CSVDQPFGYNEQFF
TRBV15	TRBJ1-2	NA	NA	TGTGCCACCAGCACCTCTAGGGTTGGTGGCTATGGCTACACCTTC	CATSTSRVGGYGYTF
TRBV4-2	TRBJ2-6	TRBD1	NA	TGTGCCAGCAGCCGGACCGGCAGGGGGACGATTGGCGTCCTGACTTTC	CASSRTGRGTIGVLTF
TRBV20-1	TRBJ2-1	NA	NA	TGCAGTGCTAGCAGACAGCCCATCCTCAATGAGCAGTTCTTC	CSASRQPILNEQFF